This entry lists 17 T cell receptor beta chains sequenced from one sample in a study of CD8+ T cells in alopecia areata. RNA was isolated and reverse transcribed to cDNA, the sequencing template. TCRdb's table, derived via immunoSEQ multiplex PCR, lists solely in-frame clones and lacks some. The table lists over 110,000 clones, around 49% of them singletons. The sample consisted of CD4+ T cells sorted from blood, taken at week 0. Receptor source: a human donor with alopecia areata.

The chain combines TRBV10-3 with TRBJ1-2; TRBD1 is a possible D gene (6 bases). The CDR3 length is 13 residues. Trimming took off 3 bases at V and 5 bases at J, with 10 bases between the two ends. The germline CDR1 and CDR2 sequences are ENHRY and SYGVKD. The chain's CDR3 is CAISDLGAYGYTF. CDR3 sequence (DNA): TGTGCCATCAGTGACCTGGGGGCGTATGGCTACACCTTC.

This clone appeared a few times. The chain is built from TRBV6-5 and TRBJ2-3; D not resolved. CDR1 is MNHEY, CDR2 SVGAGI, per germline. The ends were cut back, 5 bases at V and 6 bases at J, with 15 bases in the middle. The CDR3 sequence is 14 residues long. The chain's CDR3 is CASSTSKGWDTQYF. The CDR3 coding sequence is TGTGCCAGCAGTACGTCAAAGGGATGGGATACGCAGTATTTT.

The V call is TRBV14, the J call TRBJ1-1, with no clear D. CDR1 and CDR2 from the germline V gene are SGHDN and FVKESK. This CDR3 has 15 residues. Trimming stripped 5 bases from V and 2 bases from J, with 15 bases between. Here the CDR3 DNA reads TGTGCCAGCAGCTCTTTCCCCACCAGTAACACTGAAGCTTTCTTT. Encoded protein: CASSSFPTSNTEAFF.

The rearrangement uses TRBV4-2 and TRBJ2-7, with TRBD2 matching 8 bases. Germline CDR1 is LGHNA and CDR2 is YNFKEQ. After removal of 5 bases from V and 4 bases from J, the junction contained 19 bases not matched to a gene. This CDR3 has 18 residues. The CDR3 DNA is TGTGCCAGCAGCGAATACACTAGCGGTTGGAGGTTGACGTACGAGCAGTACTTC. Protein sequence: CASSEYTSGWRLTYEQYF.

The gene calls are TRBV4-1 and TRBJ2-7; maybe TRBD1 (6 bases). Trimming left V 0 bases short and J 2 bases short, with 14 bases between. Germline loops: CDR1 MGHRA, CDR2 YSYEKL. This CDR3 contains 16 residues. As DNA, the CDR3 is TGCGCCAGCAGCCAAGATAGGGGGACGGCTGCCTACGAGCAGTACTTC. Translation: CASSQDRGTAAYEQYF.

This clone was picked up a small number of times. The chain combines TRBV4-2 with TRBJ2-1; TRBD2 matches at 7 bases. V gave up 0 bases and J gave up 0 bases; unmatched junction bases: 8. Germline lookup yields CDR1 LGHNA and CDR2 YNFKEQ. The length of the CDR3 is 18 residues. The CDR3 DNA sequence: TGTGCCAGCAGCCAAGAGCAGGCGAGGGACTACTCCTACAATGAGCAGTTCTTC. Residues: CASSQEQARDYSYNEQFF.

This clone was seen a few times. J is TRBJ2-1 and V is TRBV6-6; a possible D gene is TRBD2 (5 bases). The CDR3 is 12 amino acids. Germline V gene data show CDR1 as MNHNY and CDR2 as SVGAGI (reference sequence). Trimming shortened V by 4 bases and J by 6 bases, and 7 bases separated the two germline ends. Written as DNA, the CDR3 is TGTGCCAGCAGTTTAGGAGGCAATGAGCAGTTCTTC. Translating it yields CASSLGGNEQFF.

The sample holds a few counts of this clone. V usage is TRBV4-1 and J usage is TRBJ1-2; perhaps TRBD1 as D (6 bases). V was shortened by 4 bases and J by 5 bases, with 14 bases between the two germline ends. The germline V gene has CDR1 MGHRA and CDR2 YSYEKL. The CDR3 consists of 14 residues. CDR3 DNA: TGCGCCAGCAGCCCCACAGACAGGCCTTATGGCTACACCTTC. Protein product: CASSPTDRPYGYTF.

This rearrangement joins TRBV7-2 to TRBJ2-1; D assignment may be TRBD1 or TRBD2 (5 bases each). The germline V and J ends were trimmed by 7 bases and 7 bases, with 20 bases remaining between them. The CDR3 spans 15 residues. Germline V gives CDR1 SGHTA, CDR2 FQGNSA. The DNA of the CDR3 is TGTGCCAGCACCAGAGGGGTAGGACTGGGGAATGAGCAGTTCTTC. Encoded protein: CASTRGVGLGNEQFF.

The chain recombines TRBV19 with TRBJ2-2; D might be TRBD2 (6 bases). V gave up 2 bases and J gave up 0 bases, with 10 bases separating them. CDR3 size: 16 residues. Germline CDR1 and CDR2: LNHDA and SQIVND (reference sequence). For the CDR3, the DNA is TGTGCCAGTAGTATACAGACTAGAACGAACACCGGGGAGCTGTTTTTT. Amino acid sequence: CASSIQTRTNTGELFF.

This chain uses TRBV7-9 with TRBJ2-3; D may be TRBD1 (6 bases). CDR1 is SEHNR, CDR2 FQNEAQ, per germline (reference sequence). The V end was cut by 5 bases, the J end by 3 bases, with 15 bases between. The CDR3 is 15 residues long. The CDR3 DNA follows: TGTGCCAGCAGCCCTAGGTGGGGGCGGACAGATACGCAGTATTTT. Its protein product is CASSPRWGRTDTQYF.

The chain employs TRBV28 and TRBJ2-7; D remains ambiguous. CDR3 length: 12 residues. The ends were cut back, 2 bases at V and 7 bases at J, with 9 bases in the middle. Germline CDR1 reads MDHEN; CDR2 reads SYDVKM. This CDR3 is CASSLQVREQYF. The CDR3 DNA follows: TGTGCCAGCAGTTTACAAGTGAGGGAGCAGTACTTC.

This clone has only one observation. This sequence joins TRBV5-1 and TRBJ2-5; unclear D gene. V was pared by 0 bases and J by 4 bases, with 10 bases between. The CDR3 spans 14 residues. CDR1 is SGHRS, CDR2 YFSETQ, per germline. CDR3 nucleotide sequence: TGCGCCAGCAGCTTGGGTTCCTCTAGAGAGACCCAGTACTTC. It codes for CASSLGSSRETQYF.

The chain joins TRBV29-1 to TRBJ2-1; D ambiguous. Germline values: CDR1 SQVTM, CDR2 ANQGSEA. Trimming shortened V by 6 bases and J by 4 bases, and 7 bases separated the two germline ends. CDR3 size: 11 residues. CDR3 residues: CSVIIYNEQFF. The CDR3, as DNA: TGCAGCGTCATAATATACAATGAGCAGTTCTTC.

This chain links TRBV11-2 with TRBJ2-7; 7 bases map to TRBD2. The CDR3 has 14 amino acids. Germline V CDR1 and CDR2: SGHAT, FQNNGV. J gave up 3 bases and V 7 bases, and 9 bases lay outside the gene matches. The CDR3 is CASTMTSRLYEQYF. CDR3 DNA: TGTGCCAGCACCATGACTAGCCGTCTCTACGAGCAGTACTTC.

The chain couples TRBV10-3 to TRBJ2-7; D is unclear. The CDR3 extends over 12 amino acids. Looked up from germline, CDR1 is ENHRY and CDR2 is SYGVKD. Trimming cost V 2 bases and J 7 bases, with 9 bases left between them. The CDR3 region is CAISERGGEQYF. Written as DNA, the CDR3 is TGTGCCATCAGTGAGAGAGGTGGGGAGCAGTACTTC.

The CDR3 here is CASSSPSGRGMADTQYF. As DNA, the CDR3 is TGTGCCAGCAGCTCGCCTAGCGGGAGGGGGATGGCAGATACGCAGTATTTT. This chain connects TRBV7-2 to TRBJ2-3, with 12 bases lining up with TRBD2. CDR1 and CDR2 from the germline V gene are SGHTA and FQGNSA. This CDR3 contains 17 residues. V was pared by 4 bases and J by 4 bases, with 9 bases of the junction left unmatched.